This T cell receptor (beta chain) was sequenced in a study of T cell repertoires and HLA-DP antigens (dated 2018 in TCRdb). A note on the overall study: Using HeLa cells transduced to present allogeneic HLA-DP, the study set up an in vitro model of CD4+ T cell alloreactivity. One alloantigen differed from self by one peptide-binding groove amino acid, whereas the other differed by ten, modelling structurally similar versus dissimilar alloantigens. Of the three donors, two were male and one was female, with ages ranging from the 18-to-29 band to the 60-to-69 band. The average DNA input was approximately 0.2 ug for sorted CD137+CD4+ samples versus roughly 1,100 ng for pre-culture CD4+ samples.

V is clipped by 2 bases and J by 0 bases, and the sequence between their germline boundaries is 11 bases long. From its cysteine to its phenylalanine, the CDR3 spans 17 amino acids. The retained sequence is limited to the CDR3, 51 bases, with the frame set at the first base. The germline V gene provides CDR1 LGHNA and CDR2 YNFKEQ. Summary of the overall study and its limitations: Naive and memory CD4+ repertoires were not analysed separately. Clonality of sorted CD137+ cells was similar against both alloantigens (around 0.41) and much higher than in pre-culture samples (about 0.037). The study was limited by having only a few donors, by relying on a non-physiological HeLa antigen-presenting system, and by using total CD4+ responder cells. Clones undetected before culture had an average cumulative frequency of approximately 37% against one allele and 45% to 65% against the other.

Comment on this clone: This clone's antigen is unknown. No base-level quality is on record; no much larger clone is a single base apart.

Untouched CD4+ T cells were isolated from Ficoll-separated PBMC through negative selection with magnetic beads, and an average purity of 97.7% was reached. Magnetic beads were used to isolate untouched CD4+ T cells from Ficoll-separated PBMC, giving roughly 98% purity with negligible CD8+ contamination. Peripheral blood mononuclear cells came from the buffy coats of a few healthy blood donors, who served as the study's donors. CMV seronegative status was shared by all three donors. The DNeasy Blood & Tissue Kit was used for extraction of genomic DNA. Genomic DNA from sorted CD137+CD4+ cells and from pre-culture CD4+ baseline samples of each subject was subjected to TCRB sequencing. TCRB CDR3 regions were amplified with the immunoSEQ multiplex PCR using forward primers for 54 TRBV segments and reverse primers for 13 TRBJ segments. Pre-culture CD4+ samples were sequenced at deep resolution, targeting hundreds of thousands of T cell genomes. Sequencing of the amplicons on an Illumina HiSeq System generated 87 bp reads spanning the CDR3. On the authors' methods: Correction for PCR and sequencing errors was applied to reads, and CDR3 regions were defined through alignment to IMGT reference sequences. Template and unique rearrangement counts were estimated using synthetic template pools. Clonality was computed as 1 minus Pielou's evenness. Richness was estimated with the Daley-Smith estimator. Morisita's index served as the measure of repertoire overlap. Clones present in cultured samples but not detected in the pre-culture repertoire of the same donor were defined as low-abundance clones. This immuneACCESS table, as held by TCRdb, lists in-frame sequences with V and J called but not all clones. Of the missing ones, under half trace to an unresolved V gene in checked studies; the others have no known cause. The V and J calls and the clone size are those of that table, but D and trimming were determined from the DNA. This sample gives 65,000 to 95,000 clones in total; about 80% of them show up just once. Approximately 1.4% of the sample is held by the ten biggest clonotypes.

Sequencing used CD4+ T cells from PBMCs. This clonotype was obtained from a man aged 60 to 75 in good health and CMV-seronegative. The chain is encoded by TRBV4-2 joined to TRBJ2-6; no confident D gene assignment can be made. The DNA reads TGTGCCAGCAGCCAAATAAACCTGGGCTCTGGGGCCAACGTCCTGACTTTC. Protein translation: CASSQINLGSGANVLTF.